This T cell receptor (beta chain) was identified in a study of T-cell memory formation after mild COVID-19. Study results and limitations: Clones that contracted from day 15 to 85 had balanced CD4/CD8; later expanders were CD4+ biased. CD4+ contracting clones lay mainly in CM and EM, CD8+ ones in EMRA. Prior to infection, memory already included some responding clones, suggesting cross-reactive memory joined.

cDNA libraries for TCR alpha and TCR beta, carrying sample barcodes and UMIs, came from 5'RACE with constant-segment primers. TCRdb used MiXCR to reprocess the 5' RACE reads, holding one entry per CDR3 protein. The table shows 350,000 to 500,000 distinct CDR3 sequences, with roughly 17% occurring only once. In the case of this clonotype: As yet, its antigen is unknown.

This receptor was taken from a man aged 18 to 35 who had mild COVID-19 (a few samples of this study predate the infection). Cell type and time point are not known. The sequenced sample consisted of PBMCs or a T cell subset sorted from them (not recorded which).

The CDR3 DNA is TGTGCCAGCAGTCCCTTTGCCAGGGGGAACACCGGGGAGCTGTTTTTT. It codes for CASSPFARGNTGELFF. The V gene is TRBV7-9, the J gene TRBJ2-2, with D maybe TRBD1 (6 bases). Per germline, CDR1 SEHNR and CDR2 FQNEAQ (reference sequence). CDR3 length: 16 amino acids. The V end lost 6 bases, the J end lost 1 base, and 15 bases lay between the germline ends.